Each of the 32 T cell receptor beta chains below was sequenced from the same sample in a study of blood T cell repertoires in COVID-19 (dated by TCRdb to 2018 to 2020). To prepare the library, the immunoSEQ multiplex PCR assay was applied. The clones in this table, taken by TCRdb from immuneACCESS, are in-frame only. Not every clone is retained; where verified, under half of the shortfall comes from an unresolved V gene, and the cause of the rest is unknown. The sample contains about 230,000 clones, 75% to 85% of them found a single time. Around 7.2% of the sample belongs to the ten largest clones. Sequenced: peripheral blood. The receptor source for this set is a woman aged 50 to 60 with acute or convalescent COVID-19.

In this sample, this clone turned up many times. The V gene is TRBV7-9, the J gene TRBJ1-3, with 7 bases aligning to TRBD1. The CDR3 spans 14 residues. The junction had 7 bases not matched to a gene; V was cut back by 9 bases and J by 2 bases. The V gene's germline CDR1 is SEHNR and CDR2 FQNEAQ (reference sequence). As DNA, the CDR3 is TGTGCCAGGGGAGACAGGGTGGCTGGAAACACCATATATTTT. Translated, it gives CARGDRVAGNTIYF. The entire variable domain, with the rest obtained from reference TRBV7-9 and TRBJ1-3, is as follows: DTGVSQNPRHKITKRGQNVTFRCDPISEHNRLYWYRQTLGQGPEFLTYFQNEAQLEKSRLLSDRFSAERPKGSFSTLEIQRTEQGDSAMYLCARGDRVAGNTIYFGEGSWLTVV.

This clone has a handful of counts. J is TRBJ1-4 and V is TRBV4-1; 10 bases line up with TRBD1. Germline trimming cut 6 bases from V and 8 bases from J; bases unmatched to any gene: 6. There are 14 residues in the CDR3. Looked up from germline, CDR1 is MGHRA and CDR2 is YSYEKL. CDR3 in amino acids: CASSPGTGAEKLFF. DNA of the CDR3: TGCGCCAGCAGTCCCGGGACAGGGGCAGAAAAACTGTTTTTT.

The V gene is TRBV5-1, the J gene TRBJ1-4; D not certain. Deletions cut 2 bases from V and 7 bases from J, with 27 bases between. Germline assignment: CDR1 SGHRS and CDR2 YFSETQ. CDR3 length equals 19 residues. Written as DNA, the CDR3 is TGCGCCAGCAGCTTTCAATTTCTCACTTCTCTACAGAGCCCTGAAAAACTGTTTTTT. Translating gives CASSFQFLTSLQSPEKLFF.

V and J are TRBV11-2 and TRBJ1-2; the match to TRBD1 covers 8 bases. V was clipped by 5 bases and J by 2 bases; unmatched bases: 7. The CDR3 has 15 amino acids. The germline V gene has CDR1 SGHAT and CDR2 FQNNGV. For the CDR3, the DNA is TGTGCCAGCAGCCCCGGACAGGGAGCGAACTATGGCTACACCTTC. It yields the protein CASSPGQGANYGYTF. The full variable domain, with the rest looked up from reference TRBV11-2 and TRBJ1-2, is EAGVAQSPRYKIIEKRQSVAFWCNPISGHATLYWYQQILGQGPKLLIQFQNNGVVDDSQLPKDRFSAERLKGVDSTLKIQPAKLEDSAVYLCASSPGQGANYGYTFGSGTRLTVV.

This clone occurred a few times. The chain uses TRBV11-2 and TRBJ2-1, with a tentative D call TRBD2 (6 bases). The CDR3 runs 18 residues. Germline V gives CDR1 SGHAT, CDR2 FQNNGV. V lost 8 bases and J 1 base, leaving 24 bases between the germline ends. The CDR3 coding sequence is TGTGCCAGCGGAGCTTTATTGGCGCTAGGGACTTCCTACAATGAGCAGTTCTTC. Translating it yields CASGALLALGTSYNEQFF.

The V and J genes are TRBV12-3 or TRBV12-4 and TRBJ1-1; TRBD1 matches 8 bases. Trimming at V came to 7 bases and at J to 13 bases, leaving 11 bases not matched to a gene. The length of the CDR3 is 12 residues. CDR3: CASTAVDRVLFF. The DNA of the CDR3 is TGTGCCAGCACCGCAGTGGACAGGGTTCTTTTCTTT.

The genes are TRBV5-1 and TRBJ2-1, with a weak D call TRBD2 (6 bases). This CDR3 contains 16 residues. The germline gives CDR1 SGHRS, CDR2 YFSETQ. Trimming took 0 bases from V and 0 from J, leaving 10 bases between them. The CDR3 protein is CASSLAPTSSYNEQFF. Here the CDR3 DNA reads TGCGCCAGCAGCTTGGCGCCGACTAGCTCCTACAATGAGCAGTTCTTC.

The chain employs TRBV7-2 and TRBJ2-1; D perhaps matches TRBD2 (6 bases). In germline, CDR1 is SGHTA, CDR2 FQGNSA. The CDR3 length is 14 residues. V gave up 0 bases and J gave up 5 bases, with 8 bases separating them. DNA for the CDR3: TGTGCCAGCAGCTTAGCGGGAGGTCACAATGAGCAGTTCTTC. It specifies CASSLAGGHNEQFF.

The chain joins TRBV11-1 to TRBJ2-7; 7 nucleotides line up with TRBD2. CDR1 SGHAT and CDR2 FQDESV come from the germline V gene (reference sequence). The CDR3 is 14 amino acids. With 5 bases clipped from V and 0 bases from J, the junction kept 4 bases outside the gene matches. DNA of the CDR3: TGTGCCAGCAGCAGGCGGGGGATCTCCTACGAGCAGTACTTC. Amino acid sequence: CASSRRGISYEQYF.

The chain has TRBV6-1 and TRBJ1-4, with 9 bases that match TRBD1. The CDR3 contains 12 residues. Germline V CDR1 and CDR2: MNHNS, SASEGT. The V segment lost 6 bases and the J segment 11 bases; nucleotides outside the gene matches: 4. The CDR3 DNA sequence: TGTGCCAGCAGGCCCGGGACAGGGAAACTGTTTTTT. This gives the protein CASRPGTGKLFF.

The chain recombines TRBV19 with TRBJ1-2, with 9 nucleotides matching TRBD1. The CDR3 consists of 15 residues. Germline V gene sequence: CDR1 LNHDA, CDR2 SQIVND (reference sequence). V was pared by 3 bases and J by 6 bases, with 8 bases of the junction left unmatched. The CDR3 nucleotides are TGTGCCAGTAGTATCCGCCTCCGGACAGGGGATGGCTACACCTTC. Translation: CASSIRLRTGDGYTF.

The chain uses TRBV4-2 and TRBJ2-7, with 13 bases aligning to TRBD2. The CDR3 length is 16 residues. The V gene end was trimmed by 1 base and the J gene end by 0 bases; junction bases not matched to a gene: 0. Looked up from germline, CDR1 is LGHNA and CDR2 is YNFKEQ. The chain's CDR3 is CASSQGLAGGSYEQYF. The CDR3 DNA reads TGTGCCAGCAGCCAAGGACTAGCGGGGGGCTCCTACGAGCAGTACTTC.

V is TRBV12-3 or TRBV12-4 and J is TRBJ2-5; D is ambiguous. This CDR3 region has 12 residues. V was shortened by 4 bases and J by 3 bases, with 6 bases between the two germline ends. CDR3 sequence (DNA): TGTGCCAGCAGTTCAGTTAAAGAGACCCAGTACTTC. This translates into CASSSVKETQYF.

The chain links TRBV11-3 to TRBJ2-1; possibly TRBD1 for D (6 bases). There are 12 residues in the CDR3. Germline V gene data show CDR1 as SGHNT and CDR2 as YENEEA. Trimming removed 5 bases at V and 9 bases at J, with 11 bases between. CDR3: CASSPGEGEQFF. DNA of the CDR3: TGTGCCAGCAGCCCAGGGGAAGGTGAGCAGTTCTTC. The full variable domain, its missing parts supplied by reference TRBV11-3 and TRBJ2-1, is EAGVVQSPRYKIIEKKQPVAFWCNPISGHNTLYWYLQNLGQGPELLIRYENEEAVDDSQLPKDRFSAERLKGVDSTLKIQPAELGDSAVYLCASSPGEGEQFFGPGTRLTVL.

The CDR3 spells CASSLRPRGNTEAFF. The CDR3 bases are TGTGCCAGCAGCTTAAGGCCTCGGGGTAACACTGAAGCTTTCTTT. V usage is TRBV3-1 (or the pseudogene TRBV3-2) and J usage is TRBJ1-1; D is uncertain. The CDR3 runs 15 residues. The germline V gene has CDR1 LGHDT and CDR2 YNNKEL (reference sequence). V lost 5 bases to trimming and J lost 2 bases, with 15 bases between them.

The V call is TRBV11-1, the J call TRBJ1-2, with D tentatively TRBD1 (6 bases). Trimming shortened V by 2 bases and J by 4 bases, and 14 bases separated the two germline ends. CDR3 length: 15 residues. Per the germline V gene, CDR1 is SGHAT and CDR2 is FQDESV (reference sequence). CDR3 residues: CASSLRAGVGYGYTF. The CDR3 region has the DNA TGTGCCAGCAGCTTACGGGCAGGGGTTGGCTATGGCTACACCTTC. Full variable domain (missing parts from reference TRBV11-1 and TRBJ1-2): EAEVAQSPRYKITEKSQAVAFWCDPISGHATLYWYRQILGQGPELLVQFQDESVVDDSQLPKDRFSAERLKGVDSTLKIQPAELGDSAMYLCASSLRAGVGYGYTFGSGTRLTVV.

J is TRBJ1-4 and V is TRBV5-1; 9 bases fit TRBD1. The CDR3 spans 15 residues. V was pared by 5 bases and J by 8 bases, with 10 bases of the junction left unmatched. CDR1 and CDR2 (germline): SGHRS, YFSETQ. CDR3 residues: CASSPNTGGGEKLFF. CDR3 sequence (DNA): TGCGCCAGCAGTCCGAATACAGGGGGCGGAGAAAAACTGTTTTTT. Full variable domain (outside the CDR3, taken from reference TRBV5-1 and TRBJ1-4): KAGVTQTPRYLIKTRGQQVTLSCSPISGHRSVSWYQQTPGQGLQFLFEYFSETQRNKGNFPGRFSGRQFSNSRSEMNVSTLELGDSALYLCASSPNTGGGEKLFFGSGTQLSVL.

On this clone itself: Other nucleotide sequences in the sample specify the same CDR3. This chain connects TRBV30 to TRBJ1-2, with a tentative D call TRBD1 (5 bases). The CDR3 length is 11 residues. CDR1 is GTSNPN, CDR2 SVGIG, per germline (reference sequence). Trimming cost V 1 base and J 7 bases, with 7 bases left between them. The CDR3 region is CAWSGGGGYTF. The CDR3 DNA follows: TGTGCCTGGAGTGGGGGGGGTGGCTACACCTTC.

The rearrangement joins TRBV7-8 to TRBJ2-6; 7 bases fit TRBD1. The CDR3 has 16 amino acids. Germline V gene sequence: CDR1 SGHVS, CDR2 FQNEAQ. V shed 5 bases, J shed 0 bases, and the junction held 4 bases outside the gene matches. This chain's CDR3 is CASSRGTDSGANVLTF. The CDR3 nucleotides are TGTGCCAGCAGCCGAGGGACAGACTCTGGGGCCAACGTCCTGACTTTC. The whole variable domain, filled in from reference TRBV7-8 and TRBJ2-6, reads GAGVSQSPRYKVAKRGQDVALRCDPISGHVSLFWYQQALGQGPEFLTYFQNEAQLDKSGLPSDRFFAERPEGSVSTLKIQRTQQEDSAVYLCASSRGTDSGANVLTFGAGSRLTVL.

The chain has TRBV2 and TRBJ2-5, with 8 bases identical to TRBD1. Germline V lookup: CDR1 SNHLY, CDR2 FYNNEI. This CDR3 has 14 amino acids. Trimming took 8 bases from V and 4 from J; bases not matched to a gene: 9. The CDR3 DNA follows: TGTGCCAGCTACCAGGGCAGGGGGCGAGAGACCCAGTACTTC. As protein: CASYQGRGRETQYF.

The rearrangement joins TRBV7-9 to TRBJ1-4; 8 bases match TRBD1. Germline-derived CDR1 and CDR2 are SEHNR and FQNEAQ (reference sequence). The ends lost 5 bases at V and 3 bases at J; junction bases unmatched: 5. The CDR3 contains 15 residues. Here the CDR3 DNA reads TGTGCCAGCAGCCCCAGGGGGCAGGCTAATGAAAAACTGTTTTTT. It encodes CASSPRGQANEKLFF.

The gene calls are TRBV5-1 and TRBJ2-1; 11 nucleotides line up with TRBD1. V was pared by 1 base and J by 5 bases, with 5 bases of the junction left unmatched. The germline gives CDR1 SGHRS, CDR2 YFSETQ. The CDR3 spans 16 residues. The DNA of the CDR3 is TGCGCCAGCAGCTTGCCCCGGGACAGGGGGAACAATGAGCAGTTCTTC. Translated: CASSLPRDRGNNEQFF.

The chain recombines TRBV6-5 with TRBJ2-3; TRBD1 matches 9 bases. The CDR3 runs 15 residues. Trimming cost V 8 bases and J 6 bases; bases outside gene matches: 12. Germline-derived CDR1 and CDR2 are MNHEY and SVGAGI. CDR3 region: CASSTGTGISDTQYF. The CDR3 bases are TGTGCCAGCTCGACCGGGACAGGGATTTCTGATACGCAGTATTTT.

This clone occurred once. This chain joins TRBV19 and TRBJ2-1, with 7 bases aligning to TRBD1. Germline V gene sequence: CDR1 LNHDA, CDR2 SQIVND (reference sequence). This CDR3 has 13 residues. The J segment lost 6 bases and the V segment lost 4 bases, leaving 3 bases of the junction unmatched. The CDR3 loop is CASSTPGGNEQFF. The CDR3 coding sequence is TGTGCCAGTAGTACCCCAGGGGGCAATGAGCAGTTCTTC.

This clone has a handful of counts. The rearrangement links TRBV6-6 to TRBJ2-7; D is possibly TRBD2 (5 bases). CDR3 size: 14 residues. V lost 6 bases and J 1 base, leaving 13 bases between the germline ends. Germline CDR1 reads MNHNY; CDR2 reads SVGAGI (reference sequence). The CDR3 region has the DNA TGTGCCAGCAGGAGGGAGTCGCAGTCCTACGAGCAGTACTTC. Translated: CASRRESQSYEQYF.

This sequence joins TRBV7-2 and TRBJ2-1; D possibly corresponds to TRBD1 (6 bases). The CDR3 is made up of 14 amino acids. Per germline, CDR1 SGHTA and CDR2 FQGNSA. The V and J ends lost 6 bases and 2 bases respectively, with 11 bases between them. In DNA form, the CDR3 reads TGTGCCAGCAGTACAGAGGGGGCCTACAATGAGCAGTTCTTC. Residues: CASSTEGAYNEQFF.

This CDR3 is CASLEQNGYTF. CDR3 nucleotide sequence: TGTGCCAGTTTGGAGCAAAATGGCTACACCTTC. The V call is TRBV27, the J call TRBJ1-2; D unresolved. V lost 9 bases and J 6 bases, leaving 11 bases between the germline ends. Germline values: CDR1 MNHEY, CDR2 SMNVEV (reference sequence). This CDR3 region has 11 residues.

The V call is TRBV30, the J call TRBJ1-2, with D unresolved. The ends were cut back, 3 bases at V and 3 bases at J, with 14 bases in the middle. In germline, CDR1 is GTSNPN, CDR2 SVGIG (reference sequence). CDR3 length: 14 amino acids. The CDR3 coding sequence is TGTGCCTGGAGCATGACCGGGAGCCACTATGGCTACACCTTC. It yields the protein CAWSMTGSHYGYTF.

The rearrangement joins TRBV28 to TRBJ2-1; weak D call: TRBD2 (5 bases). Trimming stripped 7 bases from V and 8 bases from J, with 21 bases between. The CDR3 runs to 15 residues. The germline V gene encodes CDR1 MDHEN and CDR2 SYDVKM. The DNA of the CDR3 is TGTGCCAGCAATCGAGCTAGTCCGACTACGGATGAGCAGTTCTTC. This translates into CASNRASPTTDEQFF.

This chain links TRBV28 with TRBJ1-1; D possibly corresponds to TRBD1 (6 bases). This CDR3 has 15 amino acids. Trimming shortened V by 6 bases and J by 0 bases, and 14 bases separated the two germline ends. Germline V gene lookup returns CDR1 MDHEN and CDR2 SYDVKM. CDR3 nucleotides: TGTGCCAGCAGGTGGTACAGGGCGGTGAACACTGAAGCTTTCTTT. Its translation is CASRWYRAVNTEAFF. Together with reference TRBV28 and TRBJ1-1, the CDR3 gives the full variable domain: DVKVTQSSRYLVKRTGEKVFLECVQDMDHENMFWYRQDPGLGLRLIYFSYDVKMKEKGDIPEGYSVSREKKERFSLILESASTNQTSMYLCASRWYRAVNTEAFFGQGTRLTVV.

The CDR3 DNA is TGTGCCAGCAGCTTAGGGCCCTCACCCCTCCACTTT. It encodes CASSLGPSPLHF. The chain links TRBV7-2 to TRBJ1-6, with D unresolved. The CDR3 length is 12 residues. The germline CDR1 and CDR2 sequences are SGHTA and FQGNSA. V was shortened by 1 base and J by 10 bases, with 5 bases between the two germline ends. The whole variable domain, remainder taken from reference TRBV7-2 and TRBJ1-6, is GAGVSQSPSNKVTEKGKDVELRCDPISGHTALYWYRQSLGQGLEFLIYFQGNSAPDKSGLPSDRFSAERTGGSVSTLTIQRTQQEDSAVYLCASSLGPSPLHFGNGTRLTVT.

The rearrangement links TRBV6-5 to TRBJ1-4; possible D gene TRBD1, 5 bases. The length of the CDR3 is 14 residues. V was shortened by 6 bases and J by 7 bases, with 15 bases between the two germline ends. Per the germline V gene, CDR1 is MNHEY and CDR2 is SVGAGI. CDR3 sequence (DNA): TGTGCCAGCAGCGAGGCGGCAGGGTTTGAAAAACTGTTTTTT. It encodes CASSEAAGFEKLFF.